This TCR beta chain was retrieved from a study of T cells in Graves' hyperthyroidism and ophthalmopathy. Amplification of TCR beta CDR3 regions was performed using RNA transcripts as template. First-round RT-PCR with HTBI primers amplified the TCR CDR3 region. TCRdb fed the multiplex PCR reads into MiXCR, producing one record per CDR3 protein. This sample has roughly 170,000 distinct CDR3 sequences, with approximately 17% found just once. Notes on this clonotype: This may be a read error, as it is one base from a much larger clone.

Exclusions: uncontrolled infection, other autoimmune disease, pregnancy, lactation. Cells are PBMCs isolated from roughly 10 ml of fresh blood. Germline V lookup: CDR1 MNHNS, CDR2 SASEGT. The CDR3 length is 14 residues. The genes are TRBV6-1 and TRBJ2-7, with a weak D call TRBD1 (5 bases). The receptor comes from a woman aged 50 to 60 with Graves' hyperthyroidism. Sequencing was carried out using blood. The CDR3 loop reads CAGSEATRQYEQYF. CDR3 nucleotide sequence: TGTGCCGGCAGTGAAGCGACTCGACAGTACGAGCAGTACTTC.